These 26 T cell receptor beta chains came from one sample sequenced in a study of PD-1 blockade in classical Hodgkin lymphoma. Patients all relapsed after autologous stem cell transplantation, and there was variation in brentuximab vedotin exposure. Profiled with immunoSEQ multiplex PCR; TCRdb holds only in-frame clones, not every one. The sample includes 42,000 or so clones, approximately 90% of them seen just once. This sample comprised peripheral blood mononuclear cells (PBMCs), obtained before the second cycle of nivolumab. The origin of the receptors is a human donor with classical Hodgkin lymphoma.

The gene calls are TRBV6-1 and TRBJ1-2, with 8 bases aligning to TRBD1. V lost 8 bases to trimming and J lost 0 bases; unmatched junction nucleotides: 2. Germline lookup yields CDR1 MNHNS and CDR2 SASEGT. This CDR3 is 13 amino acids long. The CDR3 spells CASQQGANYGYTF. The CDR3 bases are TGTGCCAGCCAACAGGGGGCTAACTATGGCTACACCTTC.

The chain joins TRBV11-2 to TRBJ1-3; perhaps TRBD1 as D (5 bases). In germline, CDR1 is SGHAT, CDR2 FQNNGV. The V and J ends lost 0 bases and 2 bases respectively, with 5 bases between them. This CDR3 has 14 amino acids. CDR3 protein: CASSLDRAGNTIYF. CDR3 nucleotides: TGTGCCAGCAGCTTAGACAGGGCTGGAAACACCATATATTTT.

This clone showed up just a few times. The chain is built from TRBV15 and TRBJ2-7; D is unclear. V was clipped by 0 bases and J by 2 bases, with 14 bases between them. This CDR3 is built from 16 residues. The germline gives CDR1 LNHNV, CDR2 YYDKDF (reference sequence). CDR3 nucleotides: TGTGCCACCAGCAGAGATCAGATGGGGTCGGCCTACGAGCAGTACTTC. Translated: CATSRDQMGSAYEQYF.

The CDR3 DNA reads TGTGCCAGCAGCATCCGGGAAACGGGAACCGGGGAGCTGTTTTTT. Translated: CASSIRETGTGELFF. V and J are TRBV7-9 and TRBJ2-2; D is perhaps TRBD2 (5 bases). Germline V gene lookup returns CDR1 SEHNR and CDR2 FQNEAQ (reference sequence). The CDR3 length is 15 residues. Trimming removed 5 bases from V and 5 bases from J, with 15 bases in between.

The chain recombines TRBV28 with TRBJ1-1, with D unresolved. This CDR3 spans 12 amino acids. Trimming removed 4 bases from V and 10 bases from J, with 13 bases in between. Germline CDR1 and CDR2: MDHEN and SYDVKM. CDR3 in DNA: TGTGCCAGCAGTTCGGTGGGCATTGTAGCTTTCTTT. It yields the protein CASSSVGIVAFF.

This clone was picked up one time. The chain uses TRBV9 and TRBJ2-4; TRBD2 matches 16 bases. The CDR3 is 17 residues long. From germline, CDR1 is SGDLS and CDR2 YYNGEE. J was trimmed by 6 bases and V by 2 bases; bases with no gene match: 5. The CDR3, as DNA: TGTGCCAGCAGCGTGGGACTAGCGGGAGGGCCTTTAAACATTCAGTACTTC. Translation: CASSVGLAGGPLNIQYF.

The chain links TRBV7-9 to TRBJ2-3; D may be TRBD1 (5 bases). The V gene's germline CDR1 is SEHNR and CDR2 FQNEAQ (reference sequence). The CDR3 totals 12 residues. The V gene lost 4 bases and the J gene lost 10 bases, with 12 bases spanning the gap. Written as DNA, the CDR3 is TGTGCCAGCAGCTCCGGCGAAGGGGCGCAGTATTTT. Translation: CASSSGEGAQYF.

J is TRBJ2-3 and V is TRBV5-1; TRBD2 matches 8 bases. Trimming at V came to 2 bases and at J to 5 bases, leaving 4 bases not matched to a gene. The V gene's germline CDR1 is SGHRS and CDR2 YFSETQ. The CDR3 extends over 14 amino acids. DNA for the CDR3: TGCGCCAGCAGCTTAGCGGGAGTGGGAGATACGCAGTATTTT. Translation gives CASSLAGVGDTQYF. The full variable domain, with the rest looked up from reference TRBV5-1 and TRBJ2-3, is KAGVTQTPRYLIKTRGQQVTLSCSPISGHRSVSWYQQTPGQGLQFLFEYFSETQRNKGNFPGRFSGRQFSNSRSEMNVSTLELGDSALYLCASSLAGVGDTQYFGPGTRLTVL.

The CDR3 DNA sequence: TGTGCCAGCAGCTTAGCGCTAACAGGGGTTGGAGATACGCAGTATTTT. As protein: CASSLALTGVGDTQYF. The rearrangement joins TRBV7-2 to TRBJ2-3; 7 bases line up with TRBD1. The CDR3 consists of 16 residues. Trimming cost V 0 bases and J 5 bases; bases outside gene matches: 8. Per the germline V gene, CDR1 is SGHTA and CDR2 is FQGNSA. Full variable domain (remainder filled in from reference TRBV7-2 and TRBJ2-3): GAGVSQSPSNKVTEKGKDVELRCDPISGHTALYWYRQSLGQGLEFLIYFQGNSAPDKSGLPSDRFSAERTGGSVSTLTIQRTQQEDSAVYLCASSLALTGVGDTQYFGPGTRLTVL.

V usage is TRBV28 and J usage is TRBJ1-6; TRBD1 aligns across 8 bases. The trim removed 7 bases at V and 0 bases at J, leaving 11 bases unmatched. The CDR3 is 18 residues long. CDR1 and CDR2 from the germline V gene are MDHEN and SYDVKM. For the CDR3, the DNA is TGTGCCAGCACTAGCTGGACAGGGTTGGGCTCCTATAATTCACCCCTCCACTTT. Translating it yields CASTSWTGLGSYNSPLHF. Variable domain in full (rest from reference TRBV28 and TRBJ1-6): DVKVTQSSRYLVKRTGEKVFLECVQDMDHENMFWYRQDPGLGLRLIYFSYDVKMKEKGDIPEGYSVSREKKERFSLILESASTNQTSMYLCASTSWTGLGSYNSPLHFGNGTRLTVT.

This chain joins TRBV5-5 and TRBJ2-7, with 7 bases that match TRBD1. V lost 1 base and J lost 8; bases outside the gene matches: 9. The length of the CDR3 is 14 residues. Germline CDR1 SGHKS, CDR2 YYEKEE (reference sequence). The CDR3 spells CASSLTGVPPKQYF. In nucleotides, the CDR3 is TGTGCCAGCAGCTTGACAGGGGTCCCACCCAAGCAGTACTTC.

The J gene is TRBJ2-5, the V gene TRBV4-1, with 11 bases fitting TRBD2. Germline CDR1 MGHRA, CDR2 YSYEKL. This CDR3 is 16 amino acids long. V trimming: 0 bases; J trimming: 1 base; junction bases outside the gene matches: 1. The CDR3 nucleotides read TGCGCCAGCAGCCAAGAGGGGACTAGCGGCCAAGAGACCCAGTACTTC. Its translation is CASSQEGTSGQETQYF.

The genes are TRBV10-1 and TRBJ1-1; the D gene is possibly TRBD1 (5 bases). The germline V gene has CDR1 WNHNN and CDR2 SYGVQD (reference sequence). Trimming stripped 8 bases from V and 2 bases from J, with 12 bases between. The CDR3 consists of 13 residues. The CDR3 loop is CASPRGRNTEAFF. CDR3 bases: TGCGCCAGCCCTAGGGGCCGCAACACTGAAGCTTTCTTT.

This clone occurred once. V gene TRBV7-2 combines with J gene TRBJ2-7; D remains unclear. The germline V gene encodes CDR1 SGHTA and CDR2 FQGNSA. The CDR3 sequence is 14 residues long. Trimming left V 1 base short and J 6 bases short, with 13 bases between. CDR3 sequence: CASSLGAGALEQYF. DNA of the CDR3: TGTGCCAGCAGCTTAGGAGCAGGTGCCCTCGAGCAGTACTTC. The full variable domain, completed using reference TRBV7-2 and TRBJ2-7, is GAGVSQSPSNKVTEKGKDVELRCDPISGHTALYWYRQSLGQGLEFLIYFQGNSAPDKSGLPSDRFSAERTGGSVSTLTIQRTQQEDSAVYLCASSLGAGALEQYFGPGTRLTVT.

This chain uses TRBV6-6 with TRBJ1-4; unclear D gene. Germline V lookup: CDR1 MNHNY, CDR2 SVGAGI (reference sequence). Trimming shortened V by 11 bases and J by 7 bases, and 11 bases separated the two germline ends. This CDR3 spans 11 amino acids. CDR3 nucleotide sequence: TGTGCCGCGGCGGTGGGTGAAAAACTGTTTTTT. It codes for CAAAVGEKLFF.

The V call is TRBV9, the J call TRBJ2-2; D remains unclear. Germline V gene sequence: CDR1 SGDLS, CDR2 YYNGEE. V was clipped by 3 bases and J by 5 bases, with 8 bases between them. This CDR3 spans 13 amino acids. CDR3 sequence: CASSELRTGELFF. DNA of the CDR3: TGTGCCAGCAGCGAACTCCGGACCGGGGAGCTGTTTTTT.

V is TRBV5-4 and J is TRBJ2-2; 14 bases are shared with TRBD2. CDR1 and CDR2 from the germline V gene are SGHNT and YYREEE (reference sequence). The CDR3 extends over 17 amino acids. V was clipped by 4 bases and J by 3 bases; unmatched bases: 5. As DNA, the CDR3 is TGTGCCAGCAGCGCGACTAGCGGGAGGGTCGACACCGGGGAGCTGTTTTTT. The encoded protein is CASSATSGRVDTGELFF.

This clone was seen a handful of times. The chain joins TRBV7-6 to TRBJ2-5; the match to TRBD2 covers 8 bases. Germline V gene lookup returns CDR1 SGHVS and CDR2 FNYEAQ. The V and J ends lost 1 base and 5 bases, in that order; junction bases with no gene match: 15. This CDR3 contains 18 residues. The CDR3 region has the DNA TGTGCCAGCAGCTTAGTCGGGTCAGCGGGGGCTACCTGGGAGACCCAGTACTTC. It specifies CASSLVGSAGATWETQYF.

The V gene is TRBV19, the J gene TRBJ2-7, with D possibly matching TRBD1 (6 bases). Germline lookup yields CDR1 LNHDA and CDR2 SQIVND (reference sequence). The CDR3 totals 14 residues. V was pared by 3 bases and J by 2 bases, with 11 bases between. In nucleotides, the CDR3 is TGTGCCAGTAGTATCCGGACAGCCCCCTACGAGCAGTACTTC. This encodes CASSIRTAPYEQYF. The complete variable domain, with remaining parts taken from reference TRBV19 and TRBJ2-7, reads DGGITQSPKYLFRKEGQNVTLSCEQNLNHDAMYWYRQDPGQGLRLIYYSQIVNDFQKGDIAEGYSVSREKKESFPLTVTSAQKNPTAFYLCASSIRTAPYEQYFGPGTRLTVT.

The V gene is TRBV2, the J gene TRBJ2-7, with D hard to call. The CDR3 runs to 11 residues. Between the trimmed V and J ends, which lost 4 bases and 1 base, there was a span of 2 bases. CDR1 and CDR2 (germline): SNHLY, FYNNEI. The CDR3 region has the DNA TGTGCCAGCAGTGGGTCCTACGAGCAGTACTTC. Its protein product is CASSGSYEQYF.

The rearrangement links TRBV7-2 to TRBJ1-1; possible D gene TRBD1, 5 bases. Looked up from germline, CDR1 is SGHTA and CDR2 is FQGNSA. V lost 4 bases to trimming and J lost 1 base, with 10 bases between them. The CDR3 is 14 amino acids. This CDR3 is CASSYRQRNTEAFF. The CDR3, as DNA: TGTGCCAGCAGCTACCGACAGAGGAACACTGAAGCTTTCTTT. Based on the CDR3 plus reference TRBV7-2 and TRBJ1-1, the full variable domain is GAGVSQSPSNKVTEKGKDVELRCDPISGHTALYWYRQSLGQGLEFLIYFQGNSAPDKSGLPSDRFSAERTGGSVSTLTIQRTQQEDSAVYLCASSYRQRNTEAFFGQGTRLTVV.

This rearrangement joins TRBV6-1 to TRBJ2-7; the match to TRBD1 covers 8 bases. This CDR3 region has 14 residues. Germline CDR1 reads MNHNS; CDR2 reads SASEGT. V dropped 5 bases and J dropped 4; count of bases not matched to a gene: 7. In DNA, the CDR3 is TGTGCCAGCAGTTTAACCTACAGGGGGTACGAGCAGTACTTC. Its translation is CASSLTYRGYEQYF.

This chain uses TRBV4-1 with TRBJ1-5; no clear D gene. Germline assignment: CDR1 MGHRA and CDR2 YSYEKL. The CDR3 extends over 14 amino acids. V shed 0 bases and J shed 1 base, with 4 bases lying between them. CDR3 protein: CASSQDRSNQPQHF. CDR3 nucleotides: TGCGCCAGCAGCCAAGACAGGAGCAATCAGCCCCAGCATTTT.

The CDR3 region is CASTGWPGANVLTF. For the CDR3, the DNA is TGTGCCAGCACAGGGTGGCCTGGGGCCAACGTCCTGACTTTC. The chain couples TRBV2 to TRBJ2-6, with D possibly being TRBD1 (5 bases). Germline lookup yields CDR1 SNHLY and CDR2 FYNNEI. Deletions cut 7 bases from V and 2 bases from J, with 9 bases between. The CDR3 contains 14 residues.

The rearrangement joins TRBV9 to TRBJ1-2; no firm D call. CDR1 and CDR2 from the germline V gene are SGDLS and YYNGEE. V lost 0 bases and J 4 bases, leaving 7 bases between the germline ends. The CDR3 contains 13 residues. CDR3 loop: CASSVDGSYGYTF. The DNA of the CDR3 is TGTGCCAGCAGCGTAGACGGATCCTATGGCTACACCTTC.

This chain links TRBV7-6 with TRBJ2-2; D perhaps matches TRBD2 (6 bases). V was trimmed by 6 bases and J by 6 bases, leaving 11 bases between them. This CDR3 has 13 amino acids. Germline V gene sequence: CDR1 SGHVS, CDR2 FNYEAQ. The CDR3 here is CASRVGGPGELFF. The CDR3 DNA reads as TGTGCCAGCAGGGTGGGGGGACCCGGGGAGCTGTTTTTT.